The sequence of this TCR beta chain was determined in a study of T cell changes during pregnancy in multiple sclerosis. V was clipped by 2 bases and J by 0 bases; unmatched bases: 3. The germline CDR1 and CDR2 sequences are SGHRS and YFSETQ. The CDR3 is 15 amino acids. This table comes from immunoSEQ multiplex PCR, and its TCRdb copy is limited to in-frame clones, with some not included. The table lists about 59,000 clones, 90% to 95% of them singletons. The TCR originated in a female donor with multiple sclerosis, enrolled in a pregnancy study. The V call is TRBV5-1, the J call TRBJ1-1, with 8 bases aligning to TRBD1. The input for sequencing was CD4+ T cells from peripheral blood mononuclear cells, taken before pregnancy. The CDR3 here is CASSLRQGMNTEAFF. The CDR3 DNA reads as TGCGCCAGCAGCTTACGACAGGGGATGAACACTGAAGCTTTCTTT.